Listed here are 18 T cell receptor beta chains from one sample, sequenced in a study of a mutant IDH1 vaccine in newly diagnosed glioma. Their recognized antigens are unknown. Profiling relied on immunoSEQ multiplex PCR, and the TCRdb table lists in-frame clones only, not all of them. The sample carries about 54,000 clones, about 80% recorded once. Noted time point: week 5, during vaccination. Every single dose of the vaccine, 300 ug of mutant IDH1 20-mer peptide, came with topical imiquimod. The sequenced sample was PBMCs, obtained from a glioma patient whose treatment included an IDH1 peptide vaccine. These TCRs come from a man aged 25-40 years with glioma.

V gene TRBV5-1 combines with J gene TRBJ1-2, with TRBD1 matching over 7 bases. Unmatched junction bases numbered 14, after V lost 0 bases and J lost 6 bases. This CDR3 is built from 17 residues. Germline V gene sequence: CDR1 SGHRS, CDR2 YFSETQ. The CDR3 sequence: CASSLDFRPGQRDGYTF. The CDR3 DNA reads TGCGCCAGCAGCTTGGATTTCCGACCGGGACAGCGCGATGGCTACACCTTC. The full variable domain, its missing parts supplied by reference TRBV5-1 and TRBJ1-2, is KAGVTQTPRYLIKTRGQQVTLSCSPISGHRSVSWYQQTPGQGLQFLFEYFSETQRNKGNFPGRFSGRQFSNSRSEMNVSTLELGDSALYLCASSLDFRPGQRDGYTFGSGTRLTVV.

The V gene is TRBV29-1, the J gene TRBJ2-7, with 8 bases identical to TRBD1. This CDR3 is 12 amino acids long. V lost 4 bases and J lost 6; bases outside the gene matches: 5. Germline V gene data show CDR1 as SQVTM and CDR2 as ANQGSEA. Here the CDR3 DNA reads TGCAGCGTTGTTTCGGGACAGGTCGAGCAGTACTTC. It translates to CSVVSGQVEQYF.

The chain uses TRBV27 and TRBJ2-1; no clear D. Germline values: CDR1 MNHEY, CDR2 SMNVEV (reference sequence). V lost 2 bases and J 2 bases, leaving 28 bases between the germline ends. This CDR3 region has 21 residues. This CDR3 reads CASSLAIPQVGFGSPYNEQFF. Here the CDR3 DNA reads TGTGCCAGCAGTTTAGCTATCCCGCAGGTTGGGTTTGGAAGTCCCTACAATGAGCAGTTCTTC.

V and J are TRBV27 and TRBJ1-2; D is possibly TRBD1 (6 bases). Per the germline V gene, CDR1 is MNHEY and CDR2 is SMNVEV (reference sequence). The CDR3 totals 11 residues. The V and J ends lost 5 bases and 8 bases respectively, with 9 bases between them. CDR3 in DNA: TGTGCCAGCAGTACAGGGTCCGGCTACACCTTC. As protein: CASSTGSGYTF.

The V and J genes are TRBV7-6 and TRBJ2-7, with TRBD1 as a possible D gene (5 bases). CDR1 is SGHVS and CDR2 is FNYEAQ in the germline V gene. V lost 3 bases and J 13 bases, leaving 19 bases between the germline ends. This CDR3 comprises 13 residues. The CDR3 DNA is TGTGCCAGCAGCTTGGGGCTCGGACGGCCGGCTTACTTC. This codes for CASSLGLGRPAYF.

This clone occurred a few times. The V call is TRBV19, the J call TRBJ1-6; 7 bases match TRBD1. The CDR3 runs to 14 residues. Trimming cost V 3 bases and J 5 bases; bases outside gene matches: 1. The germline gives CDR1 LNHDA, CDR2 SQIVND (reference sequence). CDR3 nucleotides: TGTGCCAGTAGTATCGGGACAGATAATTCACCCCTCCACTTT. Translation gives CASSIGTDNSPLHF.

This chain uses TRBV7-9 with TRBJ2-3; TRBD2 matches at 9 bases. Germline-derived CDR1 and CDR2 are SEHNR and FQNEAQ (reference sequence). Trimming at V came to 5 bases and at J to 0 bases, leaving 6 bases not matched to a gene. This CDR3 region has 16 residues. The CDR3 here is CASSPGSGGSTDTQYF. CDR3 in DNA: TGTGCCAGCAGCCCTGGTAGCGGGGGCAGCACAGATACGCAGTATTTT.

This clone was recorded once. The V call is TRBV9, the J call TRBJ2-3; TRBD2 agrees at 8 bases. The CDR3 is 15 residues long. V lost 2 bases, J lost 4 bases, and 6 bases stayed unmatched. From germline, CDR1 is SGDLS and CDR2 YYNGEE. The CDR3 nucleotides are TGTGCCAGCAGCGTTAGCGGGGCATACTCAGATACGCAGTATTTT. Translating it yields CASSVSGAYSDTQYF.

For the CDR3, the DNA is TGTGCCAGCAGCTTACTGGACAGGGGCGTTAGAGGCTACACCTTC. It yields the protein CASSLLDRGVRGYTF. The rearrangement uses TRBV7-9 and TRBJ1-2, with 9 bases aligning to TRBD1. After removal of 2 bases from V and 8 bases from J, the junction contained 9 bases not matched to a gene. Germline CDR1 reads SEHNR; CDR2 reads FQNEAQ (reference sequence). This CDR3 comprises 15 residues.

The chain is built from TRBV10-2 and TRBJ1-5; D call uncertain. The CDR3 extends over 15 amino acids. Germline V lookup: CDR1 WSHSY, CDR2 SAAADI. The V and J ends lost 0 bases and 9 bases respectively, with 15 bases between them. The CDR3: CASSESIGSSRPQHF. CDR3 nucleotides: TGCGCCAGCAGTGAGTCGATTGGCTCGTCAAGGCCCCAGCATTTT.

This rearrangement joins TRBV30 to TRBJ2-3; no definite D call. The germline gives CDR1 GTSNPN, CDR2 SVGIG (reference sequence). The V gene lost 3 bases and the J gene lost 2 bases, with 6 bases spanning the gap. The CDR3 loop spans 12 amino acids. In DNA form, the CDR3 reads TGTGCCTGGAGAGCATTCACAGATACGCAGTATTTT. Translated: CAWRAFTDTQYF. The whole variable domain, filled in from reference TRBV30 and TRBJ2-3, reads SQTIHQWPATLVQPVGSPLSLECTVEGTSNPNLYWYRQAAGRGLQLLFYSVGIGQISSEVPQNLSASRPQDRQFILSSKKLLLSDSGFYLCAWRAFTDTQYFGPGTRLTVL.

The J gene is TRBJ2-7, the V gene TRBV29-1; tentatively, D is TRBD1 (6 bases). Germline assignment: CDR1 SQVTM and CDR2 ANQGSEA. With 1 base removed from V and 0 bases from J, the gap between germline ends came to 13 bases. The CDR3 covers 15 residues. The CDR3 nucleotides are TGCAGCGTTGAAGGCCACAGGGAGAGCTCCTACGAGCAGTACTTC. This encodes CSVEGHRESSYEQYF.

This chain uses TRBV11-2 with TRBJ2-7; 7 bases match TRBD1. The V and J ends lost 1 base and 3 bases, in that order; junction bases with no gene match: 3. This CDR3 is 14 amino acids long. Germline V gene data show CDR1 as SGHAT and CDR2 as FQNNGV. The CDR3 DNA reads TGTGCCAGCAGCTTAGGTGGGACAGACTACGAGCAGTACTTC. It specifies CASSLGGTDYEQYF.

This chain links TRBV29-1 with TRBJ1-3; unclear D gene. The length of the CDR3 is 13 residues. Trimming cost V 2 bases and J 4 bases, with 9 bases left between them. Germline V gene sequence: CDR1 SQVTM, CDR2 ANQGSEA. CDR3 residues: CSVEQAWGNTIYF. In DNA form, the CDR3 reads TGCAGCGTTGAACAGGCTTGGGGAAACACCATATATTTT.

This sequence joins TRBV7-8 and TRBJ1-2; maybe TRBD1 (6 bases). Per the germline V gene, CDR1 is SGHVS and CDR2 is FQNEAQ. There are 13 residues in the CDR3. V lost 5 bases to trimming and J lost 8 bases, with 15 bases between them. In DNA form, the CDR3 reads TGTGCCAGCAGCGGGGGCGGTTTCGGGGGCTACACCTTC. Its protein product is CASSGGGFGGYTF. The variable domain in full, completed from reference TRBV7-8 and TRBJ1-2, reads GAGVSQSPRYKVAKRGQDVALRCDPISGHVSLFWYQQALGQGPEFLTYFQNEAQLDKSGLPSDRFFAERPEGSVSTLKIQRTQQEDSAVYLCASSGGGFGGYTFGSGTRLTVV.

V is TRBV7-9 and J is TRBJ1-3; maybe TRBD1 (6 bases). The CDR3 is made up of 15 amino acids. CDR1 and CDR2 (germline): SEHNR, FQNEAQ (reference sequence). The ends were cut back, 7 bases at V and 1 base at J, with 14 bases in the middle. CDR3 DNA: TGTGCCAGCACCCTAGCAGGGGCTTCTGGAAACACCATATATTTT. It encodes CASTLAGASGNTIYF.

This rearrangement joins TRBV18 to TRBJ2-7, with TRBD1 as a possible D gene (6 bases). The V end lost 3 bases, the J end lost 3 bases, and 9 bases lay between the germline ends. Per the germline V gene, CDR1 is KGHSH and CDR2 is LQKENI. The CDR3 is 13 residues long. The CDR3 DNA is TGTGCCAGCTCACCGGACAGAAGCTACGAGCAGTACTTC. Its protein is CASSPDRSYEQYF.

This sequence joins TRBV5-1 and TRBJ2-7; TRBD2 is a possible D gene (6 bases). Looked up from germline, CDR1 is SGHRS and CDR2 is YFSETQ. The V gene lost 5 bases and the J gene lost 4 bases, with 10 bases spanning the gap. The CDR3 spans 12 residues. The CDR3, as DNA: TGCGCCAGCAGAGCGGGTGGGTACGAGCAGTACTTC. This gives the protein CASRAGGYEQYF. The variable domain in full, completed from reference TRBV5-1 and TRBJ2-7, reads KAGVTQTPRYLIKTRGQQVTLSCSPISGHRSVSWYQQTPGQGLQFLFEYFSETQRNKGNFPGRFSGRQFSNSRSEMNVSTLELGDSALYLCASRAGGYEQYFGPGTRLTVT.